This passage covers 30 T cell receptor beta chains from one sample sequenced in a study of regulatory T cells in long-lasting Graves disease. This sample's time point: persistent/refractory GD, antithyroid drugs over 5 years with positive TRAb. Preparation of the TCR library used RNA extracted from PBMCs. Assembly of TCR beta libraries relied on iRepertoire HTBI primers together with Arm-PCR of CDR3 regions. Using its own MiXCR run on the multiplex PCR reads, TCRdb lists one record per CDR3 protein. The profile shows roughly 500,000 distinct CDR3 sequences, around 21% of them singletons. The material sequenced was peripheral blood mononuclear cells (PBMCs), taken when the disease was refractory, from a patient treated with antithyroid drugs. The receptors originated from a female donor with Graves disease.

Ten or more counts support this clonotype. This chain links TRBV3-1 with TRBJ2-7; 9 bases are shared with TRBD2. With V trimmed by 3 bases and J by 1 base, 10 bases remained unmatched. Germline V gives CDR1 LGHDT, CDR2 YNNKEL (reference sequence). This CDR3 contains 17 residues. CDR3 in DNA: TGTGCCAGCAGCCAGGTTCCTCCGCTAGCGGGATCCTACGAGCAGTACTTC. It is translated as CASSQVPPLAGSYEQYF.

This clonotype was counted a single time. The chain joins TRBV20-1 to TRBJ2-5; TRBD1 matches 10 bases. CDR3 length equals 13 residues. Germline V gene sequence: CDR1 DFQATT, CDR2 SNEGSKA (reference sequence). V was clipped by 4 bases and J by 5 bases; unmatched bases: 4. The CDR3 DNA reads TGCAGTGCTAAAGGGACAGGGGTTGAGACCCAGTACTTC. It specifies CSAKGTGVETQYF.

This clonotype occurred a few times. The chain combines TRBV7-3 with TRBJ2-1; 14 bases agree with TRBD2. Per the germline V gene, CDR1 is SGHTA and CDR2 is FQGTGA. The CDR3 consists of 18 residues. V lost 6 bases, J lost 3 bases, and 10 bases stayed unmatched. CDR3 residues: CASSPGLAGGLLYNEQFF. CDR3 DNA: TGTGCCAGCAGTCCCGGACTAGCGGGAGGCCTTCTCTACAATGAGCAGTTCTTC. The full variable domain, completed using reference TRBV7-3 and TRBJ2-1, is GAGVSQTPSNKVTEKGKYVELRCDPISGHTALYWYRQSLGQGPEFLIYFQGTGAADDSGLPNDRFFAVRPEGSVSTLKIQRTERGDSAVYLCASSPGLAGGLLYNEQFFGPGTRLTVL.

As concerns this clonotype: This may be a read error: a much more frequent sequence differs by one nucleotide. The chain carries TRBV29-1 and TRBJ2-7; possible D gene TRBD2, 5 bases. The germline CDR1 and CDR2 sequences are SQVTM and ANQGSEA. Trimming took 4 bases from V and 0 from J, leaving 7 bases between them. The CDR3 totals 12 residues. The CDR3 spells CSVAGSSYEQYF. The CDR3 nucleotides are TGCAGCGTTGCGGGGAGCTCCTACGAGCAGTACTTC.

The chain links TRBV25-1 to TRBJ1-1, with unresolved D. CDR1 is MGHDK, CDR2 SYGVNS, per germline. The CDR3 covers 14 residues. Trimming pared 7 bases from V and 1 base from J, leaving 13 bases between. CDR3 region: CASTPEWANTEAFF. DNA for the CDR3: TGTGCCAGCACCCCCGAGTGGGCGAACACTGAAGCTTTCTTT. The full variable domain, in which reference TRBV25-1 and TRBJ1-1 provide the parts outside the CDR3, is EADIYQTPRYLVIGTGKKITLECSQTMGHDKMYWYQQDPGMELHLIHYSYGVNSTEKGDLSSESTVSRIRTEHFPLTLESARPSHTSQYLCASTPEWANTEAFFGQGTRLTVV.

The table lists this clonotype with a few counts. The J gene is TRBJ1-1, the V gene TRBV19; D remains unclear. Trimming pared 6 bases from V and 8 bases from J, leaving 13 bases between. The CDR3 extends over 12 amino acids. CDR1 is LNHDA, CDR2 SQIVND, per germline (reference sequence). The CDR3 is CASRDAPGEAFF. The CDR3 DNA is TGTGCCAGTAGAGACGCCCCGGGAGAAGCTTTCTTT.

For the CDR3, the DNA is TGTGCCACCAGTAATATCCGGAACCAACCCGGGACCGGGGAGCTGTTTTTT. Its translation: CATSNIRNQPGTGELFF. The chain carries TRBV24-1 and TRBJ2-2; D unclear. The germline gives CDR1 KGHDR, CDR2 SFDVKD. V was pared by 6 bases and J by 5 bases, with 21 bases between. This CDR3 spans 17 amino acids.

This clonotype was found many times. The chain links TRBV28 to TRBJ2-5; the match to TRBD1 covers 7 bases. The CDR3 has 16 residues. The V gene's germline CDR1 is MDHEN and CDR2 SYDVKM. V lost 4 bases to trimming and J lost 3 bases; unmatched junction nucleotides: 11. The CDR3 DNA sequence: TGTGCCAGCAGTTCCCAGGACAGGCCTCAGAAAGAGACCCAGTACTTC. It is translated as CASSSQDRPQKETQYF.

This clonotype was picked up a small number of times. The chain employs TRBV10-3 and TRBJ2-7, with 7 bases identical to TRBD1. V lost 3 bases to trimming and J lost 2 bases; unmatched junction nucleotides: 10. Germline V lookup: CDR1 ENHRY, CDR2 SYGVKD. The CDR3 sequence is 16 residues long. The CDR3 sequence: CAISDPSRGPAYEQYF. CDR3 in DNA: TGTGCCATCAGTGACCCTTCGAGGGGGCCGGCCTACGAGCAGTACTTC.

This clonotype showed up many times. The CDR3 nucleotides read TGTGCCAGCAGCCTAGGCGCCGAATCGAGCAATCAGCCCCAGCATTTT. Its protein product is CASSLGAESSNQPQHF. V gene TRBV7-8 combines with J gene TRBJ1-5, with D uncertain. CDR1 is SGHVS and CDR2 is FQNEAQ in the germline V gene. This CDR3 spans 16 amino acids. Trimming took 5 bases from V and 1 from J, leaving 15 bases between them.

The sample holds a few counts of this clonotype. The gene calls are TRBV20-1 and TRBJ2-7, with 8 bases lining up with TRBD2. The CDR3 is 17 amino acids. V was clipped by 0 bases and J by 3 bases; unmatched bases: 13. Germline V gives CDR1 DFQATT, CDR2 SNEGSKA (reference sequence). The CDR3 here is CSARDREGTSGIYEQYF. CDR3 sequence (DNA): TGCAGTGCTAGAGATAGGGAGGGAACTAGCGGTATCTACGAGCAGTACTTC.

This clonotype appeared many times. Likely a read error: the CDR3 ends without its conserved phenylalanine or tryptophan. The DNA is omitted, as the CDR3 cannot be located on it reliably, and the CDR3 follows TCRdb's listing. J is TRBJ2-6 and V is TRBV11-2; whether TRBD2, the table's D call, matches the DNA was not checked. With termini counted, the CDR3 has 13 amino acids. Germline lookup yields CDR1 SGHAT and CDR2 FQNNGV. CDR3 in amino acids: CASSLGAGVPPSP.

This clonotype was seen repeatedly, ten times or more. This chain links TRBV28 with TRBJ1-2; D uncertain. Trimming stripped 3 bases from V and 8 bases from J, with 13 bases between. Looked up from germline, CDR1 is MDHEN and CDR2 is SYDVKM. The CDR3 totals 13 residues. The CDR3 coding sequence is TGTGCCAGCAGTTTTTGGGTTTTGCAGGGCTACACCTTC. This translates into CASSFWVLQGYTF.

This clonotype turned up a few times. The J gene is TRBJ2-7, the V gene TRBV14; 7 bases map to TRBD1. CDR1 is SGHDN and CDR2 is FVKESK in the germline V gene. The CDR3 is made up of 14 amino acids. V was pared by 1 base and J by 6 bases, with 6 bases of the junction left unmatched. Here the CDR3 DNA reads TGTGCCAGCAGCCAAGCGAGGGGGCTAGGCGAGCAGTACTTC. The encoded protein is CASSQARGLGEQYF.

This chain uses TRBV2 with TRBJ2-7; 8 nucleotides agree with TRBD2. Germline V lookup: CDR1 SNHLY, CDR2 FYNNEI. Germline trimming cut 6 bases from V and 3 bases from J; bases unmatched to any gene: 13. The CDR3 length is 16 residues. The CDR3 reads CASSLRGGASLYEQYF. The CDR3 nucleotides read TGTGCCAGCAGCCTCCGGGGGGGAGCCTCCCTCTACGAGCAGTACTTC.

This clonotype was recorded many times. The chain links TRBV7-2 to TRBJ2-5; D call uncertain. The ends were cut back, 1 base at V and 4 bases at J, with 7 bases in the middle. Germline values: CDR1 SGHTA, CDR2 FQGNSA. This CDR3 is 13 amino acids long. CDR3 loop: CASSLVVGETQYF. DNA for the CDR3: TGTGCCAGCAGCTTAGTGGTGGGAGAGACCCAGTACTTC.

The sample holds a few counts of this clonotype. The chain joins TRBV12-3 or TRBV12-4 to TRBJ1-2, with 7 bases that match TRBD1. The V segment lost 0 bases and the J segment 11 bases; nucleotides outside the gene matches: 3. The CDR3 has 12 residues. The CDR3 here is CASSLARGAYTF. The CDR3 nucleotides are TGTGCCAGCAGTTTAGCCAGGGGGGCTTACACCTTC.

This clonotype was counted a few times. The chain carries TRBV2 and TRBJ2-3; D call uncertain. The CDR3 is made up of 13 amino acids. Germline V gene sequence: CDR1 SNHLY, CDR2 FYNNEI. The ends were cut back, 5 bases at V and 0 bases at J, with 6 bases in the middle. The CDR3 DNA reads TGTGCCAGCAGTCCCGCTAGCACAGATACGCAGTATTTT. Protein: CASSPASTDTQYF.

The rearrangement uses TRBV10-2 and TRBJ2-7, with D tentatively TRBD1 (5 bases). V was pared by 2 bases and J by 6 bases, with 5 bases between. The V gene's germline CDR1 is WSHSY and CDR2 SAAADI. The CDR3 is 11 amino acids. DNA of the CDR3: TGCGCCAGCAGTGAGGGGGCCGAGCAGTACTTC. It encodes CASSEGAEQYF.

This clonotype was detected ten times or more. The chain carries TRBV20-1 and TRBJ1-4, with D unclear. The CDR3 has 13 amino acids. The V and J ends lost 5 bases and 5 bases respectively, with 12 bases between them. Germline V gives CDR1 DFQATT, CDR2 SNEGSKA (reference sequence). Written as DNA, the CDR3 is TGCAGTGCTCCGTCGACGGGAAATGAAAAACTGTTTTTT. This translates into CSAPSTGNEKLFF.

This clonotype was detected a few times. The chain links TRBV5-1 to TRBJ2-7, with 12 nucleotides matching TRBD2. The V gene end was trimmed by 3 bases and the J gene end by 2 bases; junction bases not matched to a gene: 6. The CDR3 is made up of 16 amino acids. Germline V gene sequence: CDR1 SGHRS, CDR2 YFSETQ. The CDR3 region is CASSYLAGGSTYEQYF. The DNA for the CDR3 is TGCGCCAGCAGCTACCTAGCGGGAGGGTCGACCTACGAGCAGTACTTC.

This clonotype was found many times. The DNA for the CDR3 is TGTGCCAGCTTCCCACCCCCCGTGACGGGGTCTGGCTACACCTTC. Protein: CASFPPPVTGSGYTF. The rearrangement links TRBV28 to TRBJ1-2; D not certain. Germline CDR1 MDHEN, CDR2 SYDVKM. The V and J ends lost 8 bases and 7 bases respectively, with 23 bases between them. The CDR3 spans 15 residues.

The V and J genes are TRBV24-1 and TRBJ2-4; TRBD2 aligns across 8 bases. V gave up 4 bases and J gave up 11 bases; unmatched junction bases: 6. Looked up from germline, CDR1 is KGHDR and CDR2 is SFDVKD. This CDR3 spans 13 amino acids. The CDR3 nucleotides are TGTGCCACCAGTGACGGGACTAGTTATGTTCAGTACTTC. Translated: CATSDGTSYVQYF.

The chain is built from TRBV4-1 and TRBJ2-7; D is ambiguous. Germline CDR1 is MGHRA and CDR2 is YSYEKL. This CDR3 comprises 13 residues. The V end was cut by 3 bases, the J end by 4 bases, with 10 bases between. This CDR3 reads CASSHRGLYEQYF. CDR3 coding DNA: TGCGCCAGCAGCCACAGAGGTCTTTACGAGCAGTACTTC.

There are a few counts of this clonotype. The rearrangement joins TRBV11-2 to TRBJ1-3, with 7 bases fitting TRBD1. V lost 3 bases to trimming and J lost 2 bases; unmatched junction nucleotides: 13. The CDR3 consists of 18 residues. The germline gives CDR1 SGHAT, CDR2 FQNNGV. The CDR3 nucleotides read TGTGCCAGCAGCTTTCTCCGGGACAGATCACTACCTGGAAACACCATATATTTT. It specifies CASSFLRDRSLPGNTIYF.

The chain links TRBV28 to TRBJ1-2; D call uncertain. Germline values: CDR1 MDHEN, CDR2 SYDVKM. CDR3 length: 11 amino acids. The CDR3 spells CGASVSHGYTF. The CDR3 coding sequence is TGTGGGGCGTCGGTGTCCCATGGCTACACCTTC.

Many counts were recorded for this clonotype. The chain carries TRBV29-1 and TRBJ1-2; D gene unclear. This CDR3 has 8 amino acids. The V and J ends lost 8 bases and 8 bases respectively, with 6 bases between them. Germline-derived CDR1 and CDR2 are SQVTM and ANQGSEA. The CDR3 protein is CSPGGYTF. The DNA for the CDR3 is TGCAGCCCCGGGGGCTACACCTTC.

The chain is built from TRBV7-8 and TRBJ2-2; the D gene is possibly TRBD2 (5 bases). Per germline, CDR1 SGHVS and CDR2 FQNEAQ. V lost 5 bases, J lost 4 bases, and 14 bases lay in between. The CDR3 is 15 amino acids. The CDR3: CASSRRRIFTGELFF. For the CDR3, the DNA is TGTGCCAGCAGCCGACGGAGGATCTTCACCGGGGAGCTGTTTTTT.

J is TRBJ2-5 and V is TRBV7-6; TRBD1 is a possible D gene (5 bases). Germline V lookup: CDR1 SGHVS, CDR2 FNYEAQ. Trimming shortened V by 5 bases and J by 0 bases, and 13 bases separated the two germline ends. The length of the CDR3 is 15 residues. CDR3 bases: TGTGCCAGCAGCCCCCCCTCAGGGTACCAAGAGACCCAGTACTTC. Protein sequence: CASSPPSGYQETQYF.

This clonotype has at least ten counts. The J gene is TRBJ1-1, the V gene TRBV2; D ambiguous. The V and J ends lost 2 bases and 2 bases respectively, with 15 bases between them. Germline V gene sequence: CDR1 SNHLY, CDR2 FYNNEI. The CDR3 runs 16 residues. CDR3 sequence (DNA): TGTGCCAGCAGTGAATTACGACTCGGAGTAAACACTGAAGCTTTCTTT. It specifies CASSELRLGVNTEAFF.